This entry lists 20 T cell receptor beta chains sequenced from one sample in a study of shared clonotypes between healthy human individuals. This table comes from immunoSEQ multiplex PCR, and its TCRdb copy is limited to in-frame clones, with some not included. The table lists over a million clones, approximately 98% of them singletons, with 0.4% to 0.55% in the top ten. Source material: naive CD4+ T cells sorted from blood. Sample subset: CD45RA+ positively selected. The receptors come from a man aged 25-40 years in good health.

The chain uses TRBV7-6 and TRBJ2-7; D ambiguous. The CDR3 runs to 15 residues. Between the trimmed V and J ends, which lost 2 bases and 0 bases, there was a span of 11 bases. The germline CDR1 and CDR2 sequences are SGHVS and FNYEAQ. For the CDR3, the DNA is TGTGCCAGCAGCTTAAGGGCACAAAGCTCCTACGAGCAGTACTTC. Translating it yields CASSLRAQSSYEQYF. The full variable domain, rest sourced from reference TRBV7-6 and TRBJ2-7, is GAGVSQSPRYKVTKRGQDVALRCDPISGHVSLYWYRQALGQGPEFLTYFNYEAQQDKSGLPNDRFSAERPEGSISTLTIQRTEQRDSAMYRCASSLRAQSSYEQYFGPGTRLTVT.

Here the CDR3 DNA reads TGTGCCATCAGGGCGGTCGGGGAGACCCAGTACTTC. It translates to CAIRAVGETQYF. J is TRBJ2-5 and V is TRBV10-3; D uncertain. The length of the CDR3 is 12 residues. From germline, CDR1 is ENHRY and CDR2 SYGVKD. The V end lost 6 bases, the J end lost 5 bases, and 10 bases lay between the germline ends.

The J gene is TRBJ2-1, the V gene TRBV28; D might be TRBD1 (6 bases). CDR3 size: 12 residues. V lost 5 bases, J lost 15 bases, and 17 bases lay in between. Germline V CDR1 and CDR2: MDHEN, SYDVKM. CDR3 loop: CASSTLQGSWFF. CDR3 nucleotide sequence: TGTGCCAGCAGTACACTTCAGGGGAGTTGGTTCTTC.

In regard to this clone: Other DNA sequences in the same sample also yield this CDR3. This chain links TRBV7-9 with TRBJ1-1; D is uncertain. The V gene lost 1 base and the J gene lost 0 bases, with 3 bases spanning the gap. Per the germline V gene, CDR1 is SEHNR and CDR2 is FQNEAQ (reference sequence). The CDR3 totals 13 residues. The CDR3 sequence is CASSLDLNTEAFF. CDR3 sequence (DNA): TGTGCCAGCAGCTTAGATCTGAACACTGAAGCTTTCTTT.

The chain carries TRBV7-2 and TRBJ2-4; 10 nucleotides agree with TRBD2. Trimming at V came to 1 base and at J to 6 bases, leaving 0 bases not matched to a gene. The CDR3 runs 14 residues. Germline CDR1 is SGHTA and CDR2 is FQGNSA. The CDR3 region has the DNA TGTGCCAGCAGCTTAGGACTAGCGGGAAACATTCAGTACTTC. Amino acids: CASSLGLAGNIQYF.

The rearrangement joins TRBV4-2 to TRBJ2-5, with D perhaps matching TRBD1 (5 bases). Germline V gene lookup returns CDR1 LGHNA and CDR2 YNFKEQ. This CDR3 has 17 amino acids. The germline V and J ends were trimmed by 0 bases and 2 bases, with 16 bases remaining between them. Here the CDR3 reads CASSQDPPGWRQETQYF. The CDR3 region has the DNA TGTGCCAGCAGCCAAGATCCCCCAGGGTGGCGGCAAGAGACCCAGTACTTC.

This clone was counted a single time. The genes are TRBV5-1 and TRBJ2-5; possibly TRBD1 or TRBD2 for D (6 bases each). Trimming stripped 4 bases from V and 3 bases from J, with 13 bases between. The germline V gene has CDR1 SGHRS and CDR2 YFSETQ. The CDR3 consists of 14 residues. The CDR3 sequence is CASSPVGGEETQYF. DNA of the CDR3: TGCGCCAGCAGCCCTGTGGGGGGCGAAGAGACCCAGTACTTC.

The V call is TRBV6-5, the J call TRBJ2-2; D is unclear. There are 12 residues in the CDR3. V lost 5 bases to trimming and J lost 6 bases, with 7 bases between them. CDR1 MNHEY and CDR2 SVGAGI come from the germline V gene. The DNA for the CDR3 is TGTGCCAGCAGTCGGATCCCCGGGGAGCTGTTTTTT. It is translated as CASSRIPGELFF.

V usage is TRBV11-3 and J usage is TRBJ2-1; 9 nucleotides match TRBD1. CDR1 and CDR2 (germline): SGHNT, YENEEA. The CDR3 extends over 15 amino acids. After removal of 5 bases from V and 4 bases from J, the junction contained 6 bases not matched to a gene. CDR3 amino acids: CASSAAGTGYNEQFF. CDR3 sequence (DNA): TGTGCCAGCAGCGCTGCCGGGACAGGGTACAATGAGCAGTTCTTC.

The chain employs TRBV19 and TRBJ2-7; TRBD1 matches 7 bases. CDR3 length: 14 residues. Germline V gives CDR1 LNHDA, CDR2 SQIVND (reference sequence). V was pared by 4 bases and J by 6 bases, with 9 bases of the junction left unmatched. The CDR3, as DNA: TGTGCCAGTAGTACCACAAAACAGGGGACCGAGCAGTACTTC. Its translation is CASSTTKQGTEQYF.

The chain combines TRBV7-9 with TRBJ2-7; tentatively, D is TRBD1 (6 bases). V lost 5 bases to trimming and J lost 2 bases, with 13 bases between them. The CDR3 is 14 amino acids. Germline V CDR1 and CDR2: SEHNR, FQNEAQ (reference sequence). CDR3 DNA: TGTGCCAGCAGCACCCGGACAGTTGCCTACGAGCAGTACTTC. It specifies CASSTRTVAYEQYF.

The chain uses TRBV11-3 and TRBJ2-1; 11 bases line up with TRBD1. With V trimmed by 6 bases and J by 6 bases, 1 base remained unmatched. The V gene's germline CDR1 is SGHNT and CDR2 YENEEA. CDR3 size: 13 residues. CDR3 in DNA: TGTGCCAGCAGGGGACAGGGGGGCAATGAGCAGTTCTTC. Amino acid sequence: CASRGQGGNEQFF.

This clone appeared a single time. The gene calls are TRBV1 and TRBJ2-2. TRBV1 is a listed pseudogene. This CDR3 is 18 amino acids long. The CDR3 here is CTSSQDNRLRSNTGELFF. The CDR3 nucleotides are TGCACCAGCAGCCAAGATAATCGGCTACGAAGTAACACCGGGGAGCTGTTTTTT.

The chain combines TRBV30 with TRBJ2-2; D not certain. The CDR3 is 14 residues long. CDR1 and CDR2 from the germline V gene are GTSNPN and SVGIG (reference sequence). Trimming shortened V by 1 base and J by 1 base, and 7 bases separated the two germline ends. CDR3 bases: TGTGCCTGGAGTGCCCTACTGAACACCGGGGAGCTGTTTTTT. Its translation: CAWSALLNTGELFF. Based on the CDR3 plus reference TRBV30 and TRBJ2-2, the full variable domain is SQTIHQWPATLVQPVGSPLSLECTVEGTSNPNLYWYRQAAGRGLQLLFYSVGIGQISSEVPQNLSASRPQDRQFILSSKKLLLSDSGFYLCAWSALLNTGELFFGEGSRLTVL.

J is TRBJ2-2 and V is TRBV14; perhaps TRBD1 as D (6 bases). Trimming took off 0 bases at V and 9 bases at J, with 11 bases between the two ends. CDR1 and CDR2 (germline): SGHDN, FVKESK. The CDR3 contains 14 residues. The CDR3 spells CASSQDLGGRELFF. In nucleotides, the CDR3 is TGTGCCAGCAGCCAAGATCTAGGGGGAAGGGAGCTGTTTTTT. The entire variable domain, with the rest obtained from reference TRBV14 and TRBJ2-2, is as follows: EAGVTQFPSHSVIEKGQTVTLRCDPISGHDNLYWYRRVMGKEIKFLLHFVKESKQDESGMPNNRFLAERTGGTYSTLKVQPAELEDSGVYFCASSQDLGGRELFFGEGSRLTVL.

This chain links TRBV2 with TRBJ2-3, with D possibly being TRBD1 (6 bases). CDR1 and CDR2 from the germline V gene are SNHLY and FYNNEI. The CDR3 runs to 16 residues. V was clipped by 3 bases and J by 2 bases, with 15 bases between them. The CDR3 bases are TGTGCCAGCAGTGACGACAGGCTCGGATTCACAGATACGCAGTATTTT. Protein sequence: CASSDDRLGFTDTQYF.

The chain combines TRBV2 with TRBJ1-4; D is ambiguous. Trimming removed 3 bases at V and 5 bases at J, with 13 bases between. The CDR3 is 15 residues long. Germline lookup yields CDR1 SNHLY and CDR2 FYNNEI. The CDR3 bases are TGTGCCAGCAGTGATTTAGAGACGTCGAATGAAAAACTGTTTTTT. Translated, it gives CASSDLETSNEKLFF.

The count of this clone is one. The chain employs TRBV5-1 and TRBJ2-5, with D uncertain. The ends were cut back, 4 bases at V and 5 bases at J, with 15 bases in the middle. Germline V gene sequence: CDR1 SGHRS, CDR2 YFSETQ. This CDR3 spans 14 amino acids. The CDR3 protein is CASSVSGFGETQYF. CDR3 DNA: TGCGCCAGCAGCGTATCAGGATTCGGGGAGACCCAGTACTTC.

Notes on this clone: The sample holds other DNA sequences that translate to the same CDR3. V is TRBV9 and J is TRBJ2-7, with D tentatively TRBD1 or TRBD2 (5 bases each). The CDR3 consists of 13 residues. CDR1 SGDLS and CDR2 YYNGEE come from the germline V gene. V shed 0 bases and J shed 6 bases, with 10 bases lying between them. The CDR3, as DNA: TGTGCCAGCAGCGTAGTTGGGGGATCCGAGCAGTACTTC. This translates into CASSVVGGSEQYF.

J is TRBJ2-3 and V is TRBV5-1, with D perhaps matching TRBD1 (6 bases). Trimming removed 3 bases from V and 2 bases from J, with 19 bases in between. Germline loops: CDR1 SGHRS, CDR2 YFSETQ. This CDR3 is built from 17 residues. The CDR3 DNA sequence: TGCGCCAGCAGCTCGACGGTCACAGGGTCTACCACAGATACGCAGTATTTT. Protein sequence: CASSSTVTGSTTDTQYF.